These 4 T cell receptor beta chains came from one sample sequenced in a study of PD-L1 blockade in urothelial cancer. The time point was: pretreatment peripheral blood. Clones were read by immunoSEQ multiplex PCR, and TCRdb kept only the in-frame ones, dropping some. In the table there are roughly 120,000 clones, approximately 84% of which are singletons. The starting material was PBMCs, obtained around atezolizumab (anti-PD-L1) treatment. These receptors were collected from a man aged 45-65 years with urothelial cancer.

V usage is TRBV5-4 and J usage is TRBJ2-7, with D unclear. V lost 1 base to trimming and J lost 3 bases, with 8 bases between them. This CDR3 spans 13 amino acids. The germline V gene has CDR1 SGHNT and CDR2 YYREEE (reference sequence). The CDR3 DNA sequence: TGTGCCAGCAGCTTGCGCGGCCTCTACGAGCAGTACTTC. The encoded protein is CASSLRGLYEQYF.

The chain links TRBV27 to TRBJ2-1; no clear D gene. The germline V gene has CDR1 MNHEY and CDR2 SMNVEV (reference sequence). Between the trimmed V and J ends, which lost 6 bases and 4 bases, there was a span of 10 bases. This CDR3 region has 13 residues. CDR3 amino acids: CASRQTFYNEQFF. CDR3 bases: TGTGCCAGCAGACAGACATTTTACAATGAGCAGTTCTTC.

This clone was picked up one time. The V and J genes are TRBV5-6 and TRBJ1-1, with 10 bases aligning to TRBD1. CDR3 length equals 15 residues. Trimming at V came to 3 bases and at J to 0 bases, leaving 2 bases not matched to a gene. Germline CDR1 is SGHDT and CDR2 is YYEEEE. Written as DNA, the CDR3 is TGTGCCAGCAGCTGGGGGACAGGGGTGAACACTGAAGCTTTCTTT. It codes for CASSWGTGVNTEAFF.

V is TRBV5-1 and J is TRBJ2-3, with TRBD1 matching over 7 bases. This CDR3 spans 16 amino acids. V gave up 4 bases and J gave up 4 bases; unmatched junction bases: 12. Germline loops: CDR1 SGHRS, CDR2 YFSETQ. The CDR3 DNA follows: TGCGCCAGCAGCGGGTCAGGACAGGAAATTGCAGATACGCAGTATTTT. Protein sequence: CASSGSGQEIADTQYF.